The entry below describes one TCR beta chain. This sample was taken from a study of shared T cell receptors in the human thymus. Profiling relied on immunoSEQ multiplex PCR, and the TCRdb table lists in-frame clones only, not all of them. The sample lists about 540,000 clones, roughly 74% occurring once. The CDR3 is made up of 14 amino acids. V gave up 5 bases and J gave up 4 bases; unmatched junction bases: 1. CDR1 is LNHNV and CDR2 is YYDKDF in the germline V gene (reference sequence). These data were likewise used in another study, on human thymus T cells. From that report: It was healthy Finnish infants having corrective surgery for congenital heart defects who were the donors. Thymus tissue for the work was resected from patients undergoing corrective heart surgery. Usage of V and J genes appeared biased in thymic and blood repertoires. Reports from related research described highly overlapping thymic repertoires among unrelated individuals.

The sequence was collected from a boy under three years old with a congenital heart defect. The rearrangement uses TRBV15 and TRBJ2-7, with 14 bases matching TRBD2. The source material was thymocytes. CDR3 nucleotides: TGTGCCACCAGCGGGACTAGCGGGAGTTACGAGCAGTACTTC. Residues: CATSGTSGSYEQYF.